These 15 T cell receptor beta chains came from one sample sequenced in a study of a mutant IDH1 vaccine in newly diagnosed glioma. The time point denotes: week 23, last vaccination. One vaccine dose held 300 ug of mutant IDH1 20-mer peptide and came with topical imiquimod. Their recognized antigens are unknown. The method was immunoSEQ multiplex PCR; TCRdb's version includes in-frame clones alone and lacks a portion of them. This table holds about 65,000 clones, approximately 81% found once. The source was PBMCs, collected from a glioma patient whose treatment included an IDH1 peptide vaccine. The origin of the receptors is a man aged 25 to 40 with glioma.

This chain links TRBV5-6 with TRBJ2-5; no firm D call. Germline values: CDR1 SGHDT, CDR2 YYEEEE. The CDR3 consists of 11 residues. Trimming stripped 2 bases from V and 3 bases from J, with 2 bases between. CDR3 nucleotides: TGTGCCAGCAGCTTAGAAGAGACCCAGTACTTC. Amino acid sequence: CASSLEETQYF.

The J gene is TRBJ1-1, the V gene TRBV4-1, with 8 bases matching TRBD1. This CDR3 has 16 residues. The germline CDR1 and CDR2 sequences are MGHRA and YSYEKL. The V and J ends lost 2 bases and 2 bases, in that order; junction bases with no gene match: 7. The CDR3, as DNA: TGCGCCAGCAGCCAACCCAGGGGGCGCGCAAACACTGAAGCTTTCTTT. This translates into CASSQPRGRANTEAFF.

This chain links TRBV7-9 with TRBJ2-3; D possibly corresponds to TRBD2 (5 bases). Between the trimmed V and J ends, which lost 0 bases and 0 bases, there was a span of 10 bases. CDR1 is SEHNR and CDR2 is FQNEAQ in the germline V gene (reference sequence). The CDR3 totals 16 residues. CDR3 nucleotides: TGTGCCAGCAGCTTAGCCGGTAGCGCGAGCACAGATACGCAGTATTTT. This encodes CASSLAGSASTDTQYF.

The rearrangement joins TRBV5-1 to TRBJ2-7; the D gene is possibly TRBD1 (6 bases). The V gene's germline CDR1 is SGHRS and CDR2 YFSETQ. Trimming took off 0 bases at V and 3 bases at J, with 10 bases between the two ends. This CDR3 region has 14 residues. Here the CDR3 DNA reads TGCGCCAGCAGCTTGGTCGGCAGGGGCTACGAGCAGTACTTC. It translates to CASSLVGRGYEQYF.

This clone was counted between two and nine times. This chain connects TRBV14 to TRBJ1-2, with TRBD1 matching over 7 bases. The CDR3 runs 13 residues. The trim removed 4 bases at V and 3 bases at J, leaving 2 bases unmatched. CDR1 is SGHDN and CDR2 is FVKESK in the germline V gene. The CDR3 nucleotides are TGTGCCAGCAGCCGGACAGGCTACTATGGCTACACCTTC. Translation gives CASSRTGYYGYTF.

This chain links TRBV2 with TRBJ1-3, with D hard to call. Germline loops: CDR1 SNHLY, CDR2 FYNNEI. This CDR3 region has 12 residues. The V end was cut by 4 bases, the J end by 5 bases, with 6 bases between. Here the CDR3 reads CASSAQRNTIYF. The CDR3 region has the DNA TGTGCCAGCAGTGCCCAGAGAAACACCATATATTTT.

This clone was observed a few times. CDR3: CASSAGGSTEAFF. CDR3 nucleotides: TGTGCCAGCAGCGCGGGGGGTAGCACTGAAGCTTTCTTT. The J gene is TRBJ1-1, the V gene TRBV9; D perhaps matches TRBD1 (5 bases). The CDR3 totals 13 residues. Looked up from germline, CDR1 is SGDLS and CDR2 is YYNGEE. Trimming pared 3 bases from V and 4 bases from J, leaving 10 bases between.

The chain has TRBV7-9 and TRBJ2-1; the match to TRBD1 covers 10 bases. The ends lost 2 bases at V and 5 bases at J; junction bases unmatched: 9. Germline V gives CDR1 SEHNR, CDR2 FQNEAQ (reference sequence). This CDR3 contains 17 residues. CDR3 in DNA: TGTGCCAGCAGCTTAATCCCCGGGACAGGGGAGGACAATGAGCAGTTCTTC. It is translated as CASSLIPGTGEDNEQFF.

This sequence joins TRBV5-1 and TRBJ2-7, with a tentative D call TRBD1 (6 bases). V lost 4 bases to trimming and J lost 3 bases, with 11 bases between them. CDR3 length: 13 residues. The germline CDR1 and CDR2 sequences are SGHRS and YFSETQ. DNA of the CDR3: TGCGCCAGCAGCACCCGGGACAACTACGAGCAGTACTTC. This translates into CASSTRDNYEQYF.

The chain uses TRBV5-8 and TRBJ2-3; TRBD2 matches 11 bases. Trimming cost V 2 bases and J 5 bases; bases outside gene matches: 7. This CDR3 has 16 residues. CDR1 is SGHTS and CDR2 is YDEGEE in the germline V gene. The CDR3 DNA sequence: TGTGCCAGCAGCTTTTTGACTAGCGGGGATAGAGATACGCAGTATTTT. Translating gives CASSFLTSGDRDTQYF.

V is TRBV5-4 and J is TRBJ2-1, with D possibly matching TRBD1 (6 bases). In germline, CDR1 is SGHNT, CDR2 YYREEE (reference sequence). The CDR3 sequence is 14 residues long. CDR3 region: CSYRDISPHNEQFF. The CDR3 DNA is TGTTCATACCGGGACATCAGCCCCCACAATGAGCAGTTCTTC.

The rearrangement uses TRBV9 and TRBJ1-3; TRBD1 aligns across 9 bases. V lost 0 bases and J lost 4; bases outside the gene matches: 2. Germline values: CDR1 SGDLS, CDR2 YYNGEE. The CDR3 extends over 15 amino acids. The CDR3 loop is CASSVDGTGGNTIYF. CDR3 nucleotide sequence: TGTGCCAGCAGCGTAGACGGGACAGGGGGAAACACCATATATTTT.

CDR3 amino acids: CASRPRVGNTIYF. The CDR3 DNA sequence: TGCGCCAGCCGCCCCAGAGTGGGCAACACCATATATTTT. This chain links TRBV5-1 with TRBJ1-3; D unresolved. Germline CDR1 and CDR2: SGHRS and YFSETQ. The CDR3 is 13 amino acids. V was cut by 7 bases and J by 7 bases, with 15 bases left in between.

The genes are TRBV7-6 and TRBJ2-7; maybe TRBD2 (6 bases). Germline V gives CDR1 SGHVS, CDR2 FNYEAQ. The CDR3 extends over 13 amino acids. V lost 5 bases to trimming and J lost 7 bases, with 15 bases between them. The CDR3 reads CASSRDLNAEQYF. The CDR3 nucleotides read TGTGCCAGCAGCCGGGACTTGAACGCGGAGCAGTACTTC.

The gene calls are TRBV18 and TRBJ2-3; D gene unclear. V was trimmed by 3 bases and J by 4 bases, leaving 17 bases between them. CDR3 length equals 16 residues. Per the germline V gene, CDR1 is KGHSH and CDR2 is LQKENI. This chain's CDR3 is CASSPSRQQQPDTQYF. DNA for the CDR3: TGTGCCAGCTCACCTAGTCGGCAGCAGCAACCAGATACGCAGTATTTT.